This entry lists 5 T cell receptor beta chains sequenced from one sample in a study of CD8 T cells in ankylosing spondylitis. TCRdb reprocessed the 5' RACE reads with MiXCR, giving one entry per CDR3 protein. The sample carries around 300,000 distinct CDR3 sequences, more than 9% recorded once. The specimen sequenced was blood, either unsorted or a sorted T cell fraction (not recorded which). The source of these receptors is a female donor with ankylosing spondylitis or in good health (not recorded which).

This clonotype showed up just a few times. V gene TRBV20-1 combines with J gene TRBJ2-1; 7 positions match TRBD1. After removal of 1 base from V and 4 bases from J, the junction contained 4 bases not matched to a gene. Germline-derived CDR1 and CDR2 are DFQATT and SNEGSKA (reference sequence). CDR3 length equals 14 residues. CDR3 region: CSARGDSFYNEQFF. As DNA, the CDR3 is TGCAGTGCTAGAGGGGACAGTTTTTACAATGAGCAGTTCTTC.

This clonotype was counted at least ten times. The chain links TRBV20-1 to TRBJ1-4; TRBD1 matches 8 bases. The CDR3 has 14 amino acids. Germline lookup yields CDR1 DFQATT and CDR2 SNEGSKA (reference sequence). Trimming cost V 5 bases and J 7 bases; bases outside gene matches: 9. The CDR3: CSAADRGGGEKLFF. The CDR3 DNA reads as TGCAGTGCTGCAGACAGGGGCGGAGGTGAAAAACTGTTTTTT.

The table lists this clonotype with many counts. The chain combines TRBV10-2 with TRBJ1-5; 8 nucleotides match TRBD1. The CDR3 runs to 14 residues. CDR1 and CDR2 (germline): WSHSY, SAAADI. Germline trimming cut 8 bases from V and 3 bases from J; bases unmatched to any gene: 6. CDR3 sequence (DNA): TGCGCCAGCGCCCCGGGACAGGTCAATCAGCCCCAGCATTTT. The encoded protein is CASAPGQVNQPQHF.

This clonotype came up once. A clone one base away is much larger, so this may be a read error. The J gene is TRBJ2-1, the V gene TRBV12-3 or TRBV12-4, with D perhaps TRBD1 (5 bases). The CDR3 is made up of 13 amino acids. CDR3 DNA: TGTGCCAGCAGAGGGGATAGCTATGATGAGCAGTCCTTC. This translates into CASRGDSYDEQSF.

The chain is built from TRBV7-8 and TRBJ1-6; no clear D. The ends were cut back, 2 bases at V and 0 bases at J, with 8 bases in the middle. The CDR3 extends over 16 amino acids. Germline V gene sequence: CDR1 SGHVS, CDR2 FQNEAQ. The CDR3 sequence is CASSLIRSSYNSPLHF. CDR3 sequence (DNA): TGTGCCAGCAGCTTAATAAGGAGCTCCTATAATTCACCCCTCCACTTT.